This record concerns one T cell receptor (beta chain) sequence. One base away lies a much larger clone, so this may be a sequencing read error. The sample belongs to a study of T-cell reconstitution after alpha-beta-depleted transplantation in children. For TCRbeta, the library was prepared with unique molecular identifiers. TCRdb reanalysed the PCR reads using MiXCR and keeps one entry per CDR3 protein. Counted here are around 380,000 distinct CDR3 sequences, roughly 10% occurring once; the ten biggest clones make up about 5%. The CDR3 spans 13 residues. This material consisted of PBMCs from the stem cell graft donor, taken from the stem cell graft. The gene calls are TRBV12-3 or TRBV12-4 and TRBJ1-1; D gene ambiguous. This TCR was sampled from a human donor who donated a stem cell graft to a child with acute myeloid leukemia. CDR3 region: CASSFPGNTDAFF. CDR3 nucleotides: TGTGCCAGCAGTTTTCCGGGGAACACTGACGCTTTCTTT.